This TCR beta chain was sequenced in a study of cytomegalovirus exposure and HLA in healthy donors. Primers: 60 Vbeta forward and 13 Jbeta reverse. Only in-frame clones appear in the TCRdb table, and some are missing; sequencing was by immunoSEQ multiplex PCR. The top ten clones hold 6% to 7.5% of a sample with over 150,000 clones, 75% to 85% of them seen once. The CDR3 runs to 13 residues. The germline V gene has CDR1 MNHNY and CDR2 SVGAGI (reference sequence). J gave up 6 bases and V 6 bases, and 5 bases lay outside the gene matches. This clone turned up a few times. Material for sequencing was PBMCs. This TCR derives from a man aged 25 to 45 in good health and CMV-seropositive. The chain carries TRBV6-6 and TRBJ1-5; TRBD1 matches 7 bases. CDR3 region: CASREGAGQPQHF. CDR3 DNA sequence: TGTGCCAGCAGAGAGGGGGCTGGTCAGCCCCAGCATTTT.